These 24 T cell receptor beta chains were all obtained from the same sample, sequenced in a study of neurological immune-mediated disorders. In TCRdb, the 5' RACE reads were re-called with MiXCR into one record per CDR3 protein. The table shows about 62,000 distinct CDR3 sequences, with under 5.5% occurring only once. Material: PBMCs. The origin of the receptors is a woman aged 45-65 years with multiple sclerosis.

This rearrangement joins TRBV24-1 to TRBJ1-2; unclear D gene. Germline V CDR1 and CDR2: KGHDR, SFDVKD. V was trimmed by 5 bases and J by 9 bases, leaving 12 bases between them. CDR3 size: 12 residues. Here the CDR3 reads CATSVAEESYTF. The CDR3 nucleotides read TGTGCCACCAGTGTTGCGGAGGAAAGCTACACCTTC.

The rearrangement links TRBV6-2 or TRBV6-3 to TRBJ1-1; D is uncertain. The ends were cut back, 1 base at V and 8 bases at J, with 5 bases in the middle. Looked up from germline, CDR1 is MNHEY and CDR2 is SVGEGT. The CDR3 spans 11 residues. CDR3 sequence reads: CASSYWREAFF. CDR3 DNA sequence: TGTGCCAGCAGTTACTGGAGGGAAGCTTTCTTT.

Ten or more counts support this clonotype. V usage is TRBV27 and J usage is TRBJ2-3; no reliable D call. The CDR3 is made up of 13 amino acids. Looked up from germline, CDR1 is MNHEY and CDR2 is SMNVEV (reference sequence). V lost 8 bases and J lost 7, with 16 bases in between. CDR3 sequence reads: CASGWTGGNTQYF. DNA of the CDR3: TGTGCCAGCGGATGGACGGGTGGGAATACGCAGTATTTT.

This clonotype was recorded at least ten times. V gene TRBV20-1 combines with J gene TRBJ2-4; no reliable D call. CDR1 is DFQATT and CDR2 is SNEGSKA in the germline V gene (reference sequence). This CDR3 is built from 12 residues. The V end lost 5 bases, the J end lost 8 bases, and 13 bases lay between the germline ends. The CDR3 spells CSAAFGPDIQYF. The CDR3 DNA follows: TGCAGTGCTGCCTTTGGGCCGGACATTCAGTACTTC.

This clonotype occurred many times. V gene TRBV6-2 or TRBV6-3 combines with J gene TRBJ2-2; D is ambiguous. The CDR3 loop spans 14 amino acids. Between the trimmed V and J ends, which lost 2 bases and 5 bases, there was a span of 9 bases. Germline lookup yields CDR1 MNHEY and CDR2 SVGEGT. In DNA form, the CDR3 reads TGTGCCAGCAGTTACGGGGTTCTTACCGGGGAGCTGTTTTTT. Its translation: CASSYGVLTGELFF.

Ten or more counts support this clonotype. This chain uses TRBV6-2 or TRBV6-3 with TRBJ2-7, with D unresolved. The CDR3 spans 14 residues. The germline V and J ends were trimmed by 2 bases and 5 bases, with 13 bases remaining between them. The germline V gene has CDR1 MNHEY and CDR2 SVGEGT. The CDR3 DNA is TGTGCCAGCAGTTACGCGCAGGAAGGGCACGAGCAGTACTTC. Its protein product is CASSYAQEGHEQYF.

This clonotype was seen at least ten times. V usage is TRBV6-2 or TRBV6-3 and J usage is TRBJ1-1; 10 bases agree with TRBD1. CDR1 and CDR2 (germline): MNHEY, SVGEGT. V lost 2 bases to trimming and J lost 7 bases; unmatched junction nucleotides: 4. CDR3 size: 14 residues. CDR3 in amino acids: CASSYGTGADEAFF. DNA of the CDR3: TGTGCCAGCAGTTACGGGACAGGGGCCGATGAAGCTTTCTTT.

This clonotype was picked up a small number of times. At one boundary the junction diverges from the germline segment, which might be a read error. The CDR3 here is CASSLSGASNQPQNF. The CDR3 coding sequence is TGTGCCAGCAGTTTATCAGGGGCTAGCAATCAGCCCCAGAATTTT. The V gene is TRBV12-3 or TRBV12-4, the J gene TRBJ1-5, with D possibly being TRBD1 (6 bases). This CDR3 spans 15 amino acids.

This clonotype was detected many times. The rearrangement uses TRBV24-1 and TRBJ1-1; D ambiguous. This CDR3 has 13 amino acids. Germline V lookup: CDR1 KGHDR, CDR2 SFDVKD. V lost 3 bases to trimming and J lost 5 bases, with 9 bases between them. The CDR3 protein is CATSDPTRTEAFF. Written as DNA, the CDR3 is TGTGCCACCAGTGATCCCACAAGGACTGAAGCTTTCTTT.

About this clonotype: This may stem from a read error, because a much larger clone lies one nucleotide away. The chain couples TRBV29-1 to TRBJ2-4, with D perhaps TRBD1 or TRBD2 (5 bases each). V lost 4 bases to trimming and J lost 10 bases, with 14 bases between them. There are 12 residues in the CDR3. In germline, CDR1 is SQVTM, CDR2 ANQGSEA. CDR3 sequence (DNA): TGCAGCGTTGCCCAGGGAGATGAAATTCAGTACTTC. Its translation: CSVAQGDEIQYF.

This clonotype has a count of ten or more. V gene TRBV2 combines with J gene TRBJ2-1, with TRBD1 matching 7 bases. This CDR3 is 15 amino acids long. Germline trimming cut 7 bases from V and 0 bases from J; bases unmatched to any gene: 6. Germline CDR1 and CDR2: SNHLY and FYNNEI. CDR3 in amino acids: CASTRSGGSYNEQFF. The CDR3 coding sequence is TGTGCCAGCACCAGGTCAGGGGGCTCCTACAATGAGCAGTTCTTC.

This clonotype was picked up many times. V gene TRBV29-1 combines with J gene TRBJ1-1, with 11 nucleotides matching TRBD1. The CDR3 has 15 amino acids. Germline values: CDR1 SQVTM, CDR2 ANQGSEA. Losses at the gene ends were 5 bases for V and 2 bases for J; bases not matched to a gene: 7. The CDR3 DNA is TGCAGCGTTCATCCGGGACAGGGGGGAAACACTGAAGCTTTCTTT. The encoded protein is CSVHPGQGGNTEAFF.

The sample holds many counts of this clonotype. V is TRBV5-1 and J is TRBJ2-3; no clear D. V lost 4 bases and J lost 4, with 4 bases in between. Per germline, CDR1 SGHRS and CDR2 YFSETQ. The CDR3 length is 11 residues. CDR3: CASSTADTQYF. The CDR3 nucleotides read TGCGCCAGCAGCACGGCAGATACGCAGTATTTT.

This clonotype was seen ten or more times. V gene TRBV4-2 combines with J gene TRBJ2-1; TRBD2 matches 9 bases. Germline-derived CDR1 and CDR2 are LGHNA and YNFKEQ. The CDR3 is made up of 14 amino acids. V shed 3 bases and J 8 bases; nucleotides not matched to a gene: 5. The CDR3 nucleotides read TGTGCCAGCAGCCAGGGCGGGGGGGCTGATGAGCAGTTCTTC. It encodes CASSQGGGADEQFF.

The gene calls are TRBV12-3 or TRBV12-4 and TRBJ2-3; D not resolved. The CDR3 has 14 residues. Trimming pared 1 base from V and 1 base from J, leaving 6 bases between. The CDR3 sequence: CASSLDVGTDTQYF. The CDR3 region has the DNA TGTGCCAGCAGTTTAGATGTGGGCACAGATACGCAGTATTTT.

This clonotype was detected ten times or more. This chain connects TRBV20-1 to TRBJ2-3, with 9 bases fitting TRBD1. With V trimmed by 5 bases and J by 0 bases, 3 bases remained unmatched. From germline, CDR1 is DFQATT and CDR2 SNEGSKA (reference sequence). CDR3 length equals 14 residues. The CDR3 DNA reads as TGCAGTGCTGAGACAGGGGGGAGCACAGATACGCAGTATTTT. Amino acid sequence: CSAETGGSTDTQYF.

This clonotype has ten or more counts. V and J are TRBV10-3 and TRBJ2-5, with D maybe TRBD2 (7 bases). Germline CDR1 reads ENHRY; CDR2 reads SYGVKD. V was trimmed by 0 bases and J by 2 bases, leaving 13 bases between them. The length of the CDR3 is 16 residues. In nucleotides, the CDR3 is TGTGCCATCAGTGAGTCGGGAGGGACACTACAAGAGACCCAGTACTTC. Translation: CAISESGGTLQETQYF.

Many counts were recorded for this clonotype. J is TRBJ2-6 and V is TRBV4-3, with unresolved D. This CDR3 spans 17 amino acids. Germline CDR1 is LGHNA and CDR2 is YSLEER. V was cut by 0 bases and J by 4 bases, with 13 bases left in between. The CDR3 DNA sequence: TGCGCCAGCAGCCAAGAGTCCACGGCTACCGGGGCCAACGTCCTGACTTTC. This sequence encodes CASSQESTATGANVLTF.

This clonotype was detected many times. The V gene is TRBV6-2 or TRBV6-3, the J gene TRBJ1-1; possibly TRBD1 for D (6 bases). V dropped 0 bases and J dropped 7 bases, with 9 bases sitting between them. Germline CDR1 is MNHEY and CDR2 is SVGEGT. The CDR3 extends over 13 amino acids. The chain's CDR3 is CASSYSDSLEAFF. The CDR3 bases are TGTGCCAGCAGTTACTCGGACAGTCTTGAAGCTTTCTTT.

The chain employs TRBV18 and TRBJ1-1; 9 nucleotides match TRBD1. CDR1 is KGHSH and CDR2 is LQKENI in the germline V gene. The V segment lost 6 bases and the J segment 6 bases; nucleotides outside the gene matches: 8. The CDR3 loop spans 14 amino acids. The CDR3 region is CASSQGQGGSEAFF. The DNA of the CDR3 is TGTGCCAGCTCCCAGGGACAGGGAGGGTCTGAAGCTTTCTTT.

At least ten counts were recorded for this clonotype. This rearrangement joins TRBV24-1 to TRBJ2-3; TRBD1 aligns across 7 bases. V shed 4 bases, J shed 3 bases, and the junction held 9 bases outside the gene matches. From germline, CDR1 is KGHDR and CDR2 SFDVKD. The CDR3 is made up of 16 amino acids. The DNA for the CDR3 is TGTGCCACCAGTGACCAGGGGGATTTTTTGACAGATACGCAGTATTTT. Its protein is CATSDQGDFLTDTQYF.

At least ten counts were recorded for this clonotype. The rearrangement joins TRBV5-1 to TRBJ1-5; D gene ambiguous. The CDR3 is made up of 16 amino acids. Trimming removed 0 bases from V and 0 bases from J, with 10 bases in between. CDR1 is SGHRS, CDR2 YFSETQ, per germline. Here the CDR3 DNA reads TGCGCCAGCAGCTTGGACAGCCCTGGTAGCAATCAGCCCCAGCATTTT. Its translation is CASSLDSPGSNQPQHF.

CDR3 sequence: CASSQRALSTTDTQYF. As DNA, the CDR3 is TGTGCCAGCAGCCAACGGGCCCTCTCGACCACAGATACGCAGTATTTT. The chain uses TRBV14 and TRBJ2-3; D not certain. Germline V gives CDR1 SGHDN, CDR2 FVKESK. The CDR3 totals 16 residues. V was pared by 2 bases and J by 2 bases, with 14 bases between.

This clonotype was counted many times. The chain links TRBV7-2 to TRBJ1-2; TRBD1 might be the D (6 bases). Germline V lookup: CDR1 SGHTA, CDR2 FQGNSA. V was trimmed by 0 bases and J by 8 bases, leaving 16 bases between them. There are 15 residues in the CDR3. The CDR3 DNA is TGTGCCAGCAGCTTAGCGGCCGATCGAGGGGGAGGCTACACCTTC. Translation gives CASSLAADRGGGYTF.